Below, 16 T cell receptor beta chains from the same sample are listed, as sequenced in a study of regulatory T cells in long-lasting Graves disease. The time point: persistent/refractory GD, antithyroid drugs over 5 years with positive TRAb. The authors made the TCR library using RNA they extracted from PBMCs. Through Arm-PCR of CDR3 regions and iRepertoire HTBI primers, TCR beta libraries were built. Using its own MiXCR run on the multiplex PCR reads, TCRdb lists one record per CDR3 protein. Of 600,000 to 800,000 distinct CDR3 sequences listed, around 32% were seen once; the top ten hold around 42%. The sample in question was peripheral blood mononuclear cells (PBMCs), obtained when the disease was refractory, from a patient treated with antithyroid drugs. These receptor sequences come from a female donor with Graves disease.

This clonotype appeared a few times. This sequence joins TRBV5-1 and TRBJ1-6; 7 nucleotides align to TRBD1. The ends lost 4 bases at V and 7 bases at J; junction bases unmatched: 11. Germline V gene sequence: CDR1 SGHRS, CDR2 YFSETQ. The CDR3 is 16 residues long. This CDR3 is CASSQVGQEGNSPLHF. Written as DNA, the CDR3 is TGCGCCAGCAGCCAGGTCGGACAGGAGGGCAATTCACCCCTCCACTTT. The variable domain in full, with the rest retrieved from reference TRBV5-1 and TRBJ1-6, is KAGVTQTPRYLIKTRGQQVTLSCSPISGHRSVSWYQQTPGQGLQFLFEYFSETQRNKGNFPGRFSGRQFSNSRSEMNVSTLELGDSALYLCASSQVGQEGNSPLHFGNGTRLTVT.

V and J are TRBV14 and TRBJ1-2; a possible D gene is TRBD1 (5 bases). Trimming left V 0 bases short and J 2 bases short, with 10 bases between. Per the germline V gene, CDR1 is SGHDN and CDR2 is FVKESK. The CDR3 sequence is 15 residues long. The CDR3 spells CASSQESTANYGYTF. In DNA, the CDR3 is TGTGCCAGCAGCCAAGAGTCGACAGCAAACTATGGCTACACCTTC.

CDR3 coding DNA: TGTGCCAGCAGCTTTTGGAGCTCCTACGAGCAGTACTTC. This translates into CASSFWSSYEQYF. This chain uses TRBV5-5 with TRBJ2-7; no firm D call. The CDR3 extends over 13 amino acids. Trimming left V 2 bases short and J 0 bases short, with 6 bases between. Germline V gives CDR1 SGHKS, CDR2 YYEKEE (reference sequence). Combining the CDR3 with reference TRBV5-5 and TRBJ2-7 gives the whole variable domain DAGVTQSPTHLIKTRGQQVTLRCSPISGHKSVSWYQQVLGQGPQFIFQYYEKEERGRGNFPDRFSARQFPNYSSELNVNALLLGDSALYLCASSFWSSYEQYFGPGTRLTVT.

The chain combines TRBV19 with TRBJ2-6, with TRBD2 as a possible D gene (6 bases). Germline assignment: CDR1 LNHDA and CDR2 SQIVND (reference sequence). Trimming stripped 4 bases from V and 3 bases from J, with 16 bases between. This CDR3 has 17 amino acids. CDR3 nucleotides: TGTGCCAGTAGTACCCGCTCCCGGGGAGGTGGGGCCAACGTCCTGACTTTC. As protein: CASSTRSRGGGANVLTF. Full variable domain (rest looked up from reference TRBV19 and TRBJ2-6): DGGITQSPKYLFRKEGQNVTLSCEQNLNHDAMYWYRQDPGQGLRLIYYSQIVNDFQKGDIAEGYSVSREKKESFPLTVTSAQKNPTAFYLCASSTRSRGGGANVLTFGAGSRLTVL.

The V and J genes are TRBV3-1 and TRBJ1-5; D is unclear. Trimming removed 5 bases at V and 4 bases at J, with 9 bases between. Germline V gene data show CDR1 as LGHDT and CDR2 as YNNKEL (reference sequence). This CDR3 region has 13 residues. DNA for the CDR3: TGTGCCAGCAGCTCGACACCTAATCAGCCCCAGCATTTT. It is translated as CASSSTPNQPQHF.

This clonotype was counted ten times or more. The chain is built from TRBV2 and TRBJ2-7, with D maybe TRBD2 (6 bases). The length of the CDR3 is 13 residues. The germline CDR1 and CDR2 sequences are SNHLY and FYNNEI. Trimming stripped 6 bases from V and 5 bases from J, with 14 bases between. The chain's CDR3 is CASSQAGLDEQYF. CDR3 in DNA: TGTGCCAGCAGCCAGGCGGGACTCGACGAGCAGTACTTC. Together with reference TRBV2 and TRBJ2-7, the CDR3 gives the full variable domain: EPEVTQTPSHQVTQMGQEVILRCVPISNHLYFYWYRQILGQKVEFLVSFYNNEISEKSEIFDDQFSVERPDGSNFTLKIRSTKLEDSAMYFCASSQAGLDEQYFGPGTRLTVT.

In this sample, this clonotype turned up many times. CDR3 in amino acids: CASSLGGISGNTIYF. CDR3 DNA: TGTGCCAGCAGTTTAGGGGGGATATCTGGAAACACCATATATTTT. The chain links TRBV28 to TRBJ1-3, with D possibly matching TRBD1 (5 bases). The germline V gene encodes CDR1 MDHEN and CDR2 SYDVKM. The CDR3 sequence is 15 residues long. V gave up 2 bases and J gave up 1 base, with 9 bases separating them.

The V call is TRBV6-1, the J call TRBJ2-7; 10 bases map to TRBD1. This CDR3 region has 16 residues. CDR1 and CDR2 (germline): MNHNS, SASEGT. V was clipped by 7 bases and J by 4 bases; unmatched bases: 13. The CDR3 spells CASTTDSTGGIYEQYF. The DNA for the CDR3 is TGTGCCAGCACCACAGACTCGACAGGGGGCATATACGAGCAGTACTTC.

A few counts support this clonotype. The chain joins TRBV12-3 or TRBV12-4 to TRBJ2-2; TRBD2 is a possible D gene (5 bases). V was shortened by 9 bases and J by 0 bases, with 11 bases between the two germline ends. This CDR3 is built from 14 residues. CDR3 protein: CASSERANTGELFF. CDR3 in DNA: TGTGCCAGTAGCGAGAGAGCGAACACCGGGGAGCTGTTTTTT.

In this sample, this clonotype turned up a few times. The rearrangement joins TRBV12-3 or TRBV12-4 to TRBJ2-7; 10 nucleotides line up with TRBD2. With 7 bases clipped from V and 6 bases from J, the junction kept 9 bases outside the gene matches. The CDR3 contains 14 residues. Here the CDR3 reads CASTPARTSGEQYF. CDR3 DNA sequence: TGTGCCAGCACTCCAGCCCGGACTAGCGGCGAGCAGTACTTC.

This clonotype was recorded at least ten times. The chain has TRBV6-1 and TRBJ2-5; 11 bases agree with TRBD2. This CDR3 has 16 residues. Per germline, CDR1 MNHNS and CDR2 SASEGT. V was pared by 1 base and J by 5 bases, with 6 bases of the junction left unmatched. This CDR3 reads CASSEGFSGRGETQYF. CDR3 sequence (DNA): TGTGCCAGCAGTGAAGGGTTTAGCGGGAGGGGTGAGACCCAGTACTTC.

This clonotype appeared a few times. The J gene is TRBJ1-1, the V gene TRBV2; D unresolved. CDR1 and CDR2 from the germline V gene are SNHLY and FYNNEI. This CDR3 is 16 amino acids long. Deletions cut 1 base from V and 4 bases from J, with 16 bases between. The CDR3, as DNA: TGTGCCAGCAGTGAAGGATCCGGGAGACTGGGCACTGAAGCTTTCTTT. Its protein is CASSEGSGRLGTEAFF.

The V gene is TRBV12-3 or TRBV12-4, the J gene TRBJ2-3, with a weak D call TRBD2 (6 bases). V shed 6 bases and J shed 0 bases, with 28 bases lying between them. The length of the CDR3 is 20 residues. The CDR3 nucleotides read TGTGCCAGCAGATCGGGCCCGGGAGCCCTCTGGGGTCGAAGCACAGATACGCAGTATTTT. Its translation is CASRSGPGALWGRSTDTQYF.

This chain joins TRBV5-1 and TRBJ1-1, with TRBD1 matching 8 bases. CDR3 length: 16 amino acids. Germline loops: CDR1 SGHRS, CDR2 YFSETQ. Trimming took 4 bases from V and 0 from J; bases not matched to a gene: 8. The DNA for the CDR3 is TGCGCCAGCAGCCTGACATCAGGGGGCTTGAACACTGAAGCTTTCTTT. This translates into CASSLTSGGLNTEAFF.

The V and J genes are TRBV20-1 and TRBJ1-5; D uncertain. CDR1 and CDR2 from the germline V gene are DFQATT and SNEGSKA (reference sequence). The ends were cut back, 3 bases at V and 5 bases at J, with 20 bases in the middle. CDR3 length equals 16 residues. CDR3 nucleotides: TGCAGTGCTAGTCGAGGGAGTAGCAATTCAGATCAGCCCCAGCATTTT. Residues: CSASRGSSNSDQPQHF.

As for this clonotype: A much larger clone is a single base away; this may be a read error. The chain has TRBV20-1 and TRBJ2-7; D may be TRBD2 (5 bases). This CDR3 region has 14 residues. Germline V lookup: CDR1 DFQATT, CDR2 SNEGSKA (reference sequence). Trimming cost V 1 base and J 6 bases, with 16 bases left between them. The CDR3 nucleotides read TGCAGTGCTAGAGTAGAGACTAAATCTTTCGAGCAGTACTTC. Protein product: CSARVETKSFEQYF.